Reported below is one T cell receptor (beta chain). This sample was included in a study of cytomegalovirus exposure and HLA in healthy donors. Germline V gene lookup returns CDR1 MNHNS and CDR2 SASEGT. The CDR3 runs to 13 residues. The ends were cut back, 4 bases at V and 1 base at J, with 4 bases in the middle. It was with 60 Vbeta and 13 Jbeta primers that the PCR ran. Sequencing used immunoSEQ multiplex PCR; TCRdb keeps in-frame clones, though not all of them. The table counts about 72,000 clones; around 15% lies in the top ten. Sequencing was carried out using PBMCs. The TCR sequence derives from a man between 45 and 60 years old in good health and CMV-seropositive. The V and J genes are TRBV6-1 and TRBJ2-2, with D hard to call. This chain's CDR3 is CASSGQNTGELFF. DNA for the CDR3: TGTGCCAGCAGTGGACAGAACACCGGGGAGCTGTTTTTT.